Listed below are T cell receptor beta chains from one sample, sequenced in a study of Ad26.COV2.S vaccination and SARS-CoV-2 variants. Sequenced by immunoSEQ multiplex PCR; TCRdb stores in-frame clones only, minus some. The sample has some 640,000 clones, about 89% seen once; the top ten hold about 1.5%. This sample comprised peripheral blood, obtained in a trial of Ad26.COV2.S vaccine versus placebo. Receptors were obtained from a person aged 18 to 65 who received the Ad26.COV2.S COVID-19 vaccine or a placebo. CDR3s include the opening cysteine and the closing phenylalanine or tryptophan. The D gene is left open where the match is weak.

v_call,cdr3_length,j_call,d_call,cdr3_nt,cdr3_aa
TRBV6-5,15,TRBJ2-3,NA,TGTGCCAGCACCACGCGGGACAGCGGTAGGGATACGCAGTATTTT,CASTTRDSGRDTQYF
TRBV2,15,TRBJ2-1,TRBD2,TGTGCCAGCAGTGAGTTTAGCGGGAGGGTAAATGAGCAGTTCTTC,CASSEFSGRVNEQFF
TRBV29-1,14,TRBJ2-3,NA,TGCAGCGTTGATGGGTCCTCGGTCGTAGATACGCAGTATTTT,CSVDGSSVVDTQYF
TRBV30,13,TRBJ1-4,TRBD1,TGTGCCTGGAGAGGGACAGGGACGGGAAAACTGTTTTTT,CAWRGTGTGKLFF
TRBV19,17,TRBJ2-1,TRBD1,TGTGCCAGTAGTATAGACCCACAGGGGGAATGGAACAATGAGCAGTTCTTC,CASSIDPQGEWNNEQFF
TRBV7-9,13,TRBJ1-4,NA,TGTGCCAGCAGCTTAGACGGGGGGAACAAACTGTTTTTT,CASSLDGGNKLFF
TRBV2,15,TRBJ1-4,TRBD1,TGTGCCAGCAGTGGCACGGGACAGGGGAATGAAAAACTGTTTTTT,CASSGTGQGNEKLFF
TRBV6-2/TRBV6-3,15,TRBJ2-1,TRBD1,TGTGCCAGCAGCCCCCGGGACAGGGGCCACAATGAGCAGTTCTTC,CASSPRDRGHNEQFF
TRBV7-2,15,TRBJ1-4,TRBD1,TGTGCCAGCAGCTCCGGGACAGGAGGAAATGAAAAACTGTTTTTT,CASSSGTGGNEKLFF
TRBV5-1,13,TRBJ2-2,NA,TGCGCCAGCAGCAGTGCAGGACCCGGGGAGCTGTTTTTT,CASSSAGPGELFF
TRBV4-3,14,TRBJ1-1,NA,TGCGCCAGCAGCCAAGAATCAGTGAACACTGAAGCTTTCTTT,CASSQESVNTEAFF